This record concerns one T cell receptor beta chain sequence. Antigen: not known. The sample originates from a study of regulatory dendritic cells for organ transplantation. Findings and caveats of the study: Naive T cells showed high diversity, memory cells less, memory CD8+ least.

Memory T cells were CD45RO+, naive were CD45RA+, sorted by FACS. This CDR3 comprises 13 residues. The V gene's germline CDR1 is MNHEY and CDR2 SVGAGI. Deletions cut 6 bases from V and 5 bases from J, with 13 bases between. Profiling relied on immunoSEQ multiplex PCR, and the TCRdb table lists in-frame clones only, not all of them. The table has 20,000 to 25,000 clones, just under 75% seen once. Material: memory CD4+ T cells from blood. Indicated subset: CD45RO+ memory T cells. The clonotype comes from a human donor in good health. The V and J genes are TRBV6-5 and TRBJ1-1; no firm D call. As DNA, the CDR3 is TGTGCCAGCAGGCACTTCGGGGAGACTGAAGCTTTCTTT. Its protein is CASRHFGETEAFF.